Listed here is a single T cell receptor beta chain. Germline V CDR1 and CDR2: MNHEY, SVGEGT. The CDR3 is 15 residues long. The trim removed 6 bases at V and 3 bases at J, leaving 8 bases unmatched. The source of the sample is a study of molecular identifiers for immune sequencing clone quantification. Preparation methods for the bulk TCR libraries were those previously described, with listed TCR primers. TCRdb independently ran MiXCR on the PCR reads; one entry per CDR3 protein. Of about 320,000 distinct CDR3 sequences detected, about a fifth appear once; the ten largest clones hold approximately 0.85%.

The rearrangement links TRBV6-2 or TRBV6-3 to TRBJ1-5, with 7 positions matching TRBD1. This receptor was taken from a human donor in good health. Some libraries in this study had Jurkat cell RNA spiked in. The material sequenced was naive CD8+ T cells from blood, with Jurkat cell RNA spiked in. Subset here: FACS-sorted CD8+CD4-CCR7+CD45RA+ naive T cells. The CDR3 DNA is TGTGCCAGCAGGCCGGACAGGCATGACAATCAGCCCCAGCATTTT. Protein product: CASRPDRHDNQPQHF.